Listed below are T cell receptor beta chains from one sample, sequenced in a study of blood T cell repertoires in COVID-19. Assay used: immunoSEQ multiplex PCR; TCRdb lists only in-frame clones, some missing. The sample lists over 200,000 clones, roughly 90% occurring once. The sequenced material came from PBMCs or T cells enriched from blood (not recorded which). The origin of the receptors is a woman in her twenties or thirties with acute COVID-19. The CDR3 runs from the conserved cysteine through the conserved F or W. A D gene is named only where the DNA matches it firmly. The size of a clone is reported for some rows only, either as once, few or many, or as a class for expanded clones.

15	.	TRBV27	.	TRBJ1-5	CASSLLSGASQPQHF	TGTGCCAGCAGTTTATTATCAGGGGCGAGTCAGCCCCAGCATTTT
11	.	TRBV24-1	.	TRBJ2-1	CATEGDNEQFF	TGTGCCACCGAGGGGGACAATGAGCAGTTCTTC
16	few	TRBV9	.	TRBJ1-2	CASSVREGREGYGYTF	TGTGCCAGCAGCGTACGGGAGGGACGGGAGGGCTATGGCTACACCTTC
17	.	TRBV24-1	.	TRBJ1-4	CATSDSAGEWGNEKLFF	TGTGCCACCAGTGATTCGGCGGGGGAATGGGGTAATGAAAAACTGTTTTTT
16	.	TRBV7-9	.	TRBJ1-6	CASSSTGIVYNSPLHF	TGTGCCAGCAGCAGCACAGGGATCGTTTATAATTCACCCCTCCACTTT
15	.	TRBV19	TRBD1	TRBJ2-1	CASRRQGFSYNEQFF	TGTGCCAGTAGGCGACAGGGATTCTCCTACAATGAGCAGTTCTTC
12	.	TRBV7-9	TRBD1	TRBJ1-4	CASSQGGEKLFF	TGTGCCAGCAGTCAGGGGGGTGAAAAACTGTTTTTT
15	.	TRBV3-1/TRBV3-2	TRBD1	TRBJ1-6	CASSPTRDRNSPLHF	TGTGCCAGCAGTCCAACTCGGGACAGAAATTCACCCCTCCACTTT
14	.	TRBV19	TRBD1	TRBJ1-1	CASSIRDRGSEAFF	TGTGCCAGTAGTATCCGGGACAGGGGATCTGAAGCTTTCTTT
17	.	TRBV7-9	TRBD2	TRBJ2-1	CASSLDRLAGGYNEQFF	TGTGCCAGCAGCTTGGATAGACTAGCGGGGGGGTACAATGAGCAGTTCTTC
14	.	TRBV7-8	.	TRBJ1-6	CASSLVLNNSPLHF	TGTGCCAGCAGCTTAGTGCTAAATAATTCACCCCTCCACTTT
16	once	TRBV24-1	TRBD1	TRBJ1-2	CATSDRRGQGRDGYTF	TGTGCCACCAGTGATCGAAGGGGACAGGGGAGGGATGGCTACACCTTC
16	.	TRBV5-1	TRBD2	TRBJ2-5	CASSLTTSGGAADQYF	TGCGCCAGCAGCTTGACGACTAGCGGGGGGGCCGCAGACCAGTACTTC
16	.	TRBV2	.	TRBJ1-6	CASSGGLSSYNSPLHF	TGTGCCAGCAGTGGAGGGTTAAGCTCCTATAATTCACCCCTCCACTTT
15	once	TRBV6-5	.	TRBJ2-3	CASSYSTGVGDTQYF	TGTGCCAGCAGTTACTCGACGGGTGTTGGAGATACGCAGTATTTT
17	.	TRBV10-3	.	TRBJ2-2	CAISESMGQANTGELFF	TGTGCCATCAGTGAGTCGATGGGCCAAGCGAACACCGGGGAGCTGTTTTTT
14	.	TRBV28	TRBD1	TRBJ2-2	CASSWTGNTGELFF	TGTGCCAGCAGTTGGACAGGGAACACCGGGGAGCTGTTTTTT
13	.	TRBV27	.	TRBJ2-7	CASSFDSTYEQYF	TGTGCCAGCAGTTTTGACAGTACCTACGAGCAGTACTTC
18	.	TRBV5-4	TRBD2	TRBJ2-2	CASTPGLAGGSGTGELFF	TGTGCCAGCACCCCGGGACTAGCGGGGGGGTCGGGTACCGGGGAGCTGTTTTTT
13	.	TRBV7-9	.	TRBJ1-1	CASSLPLSTEAFF	TGTGCCAGCAGCTTACCCCTGAGCACTGAAGCTTTCTTT
14	.	TRBV29-1	TRBD1	TRBJ1-6	CSVGDRGLNSPLHF	TGCAGCGTCGGCGACAGGGGGCTTAATTCACCCCTCCACTTT
15	.	TRBV7-3	TRBD1	TRBJ1-6	CASSLTGASNSPLHF	TGTGCCAGCAGCTTGACAGGGGCTTCGAATTCACCCCTCCACTTT
14	.	TRBV6-5	.	TRBJ1-1	CASTRTALNTEAFF	TGTGCCAGCACTCGGACAGCGCTGAACACTGAAGCTTTCTTT
15	.	TRBV27	TRBD1	TRBJ2-7	CASSLRDRGAYEQYF	TGTGCCAGCAGTTTACGGGACAGGGGAGCCTACGAGCAGTACTTC
12	few	TRBV20-1	.	TRBJ1-1	CSASGQVFEAFF	TGCAGTGCTAGTGGGCAAGTCTTTGAAGCTTTCTTT